Shown below are 26 T cell receptor beta chains from a single sample sequenced in a study of T cells in Graves' hyperthyroidism and ophthalmopathy. RNA transcripts yielded amplified TCR beta CDR3 regions. The TCR CDR3 was amplified in a first-round RT-PCR using the HTBI primer set. TCRdb ran MiXCR on the multiplex PCR reads and lists one entry per CDR3 protein. The sample lists 300,000 to 450,000 distinct CDR3 sequences, 15% to 20% occurring once. The sequencing sample was made of blood. These receptors came from a woman aged 25 to 39 with Graves' hyperthyroidism that later progressed to Graves' ophthalmopathy.

There are a few counts of this clonotype. In nucleotides, the CDR3 is TGCAGTGCCACCGAGGGGACAGGGGCCGACGAGCAGTACTTC. Translation: CSATEGTGADEQYF. V usage is TRBV20-1 and J usage is TRBJ2-7; the match to TRBD1 covers 10 bases. Germline V gene lookup returns CDR1 DFQATT and CDR2 SNEGSKA (reference sequence). The CDR3 consists of 14 residues. With V trimmed by 6 bases and J by 5 bases, 10 bases remained unmatched.

This sequence joins TRBV27 and TRBJ2-7; TRBD2 matches 9 bases. J was trimmed by 3 bases and V by 9 bases; bases with no gene match: 9. The CDR3 length is 14 residues. Germline V gene lookup returns CDR1 MNHEY and CDR2 SMNVEV (reference sequence). CDR3 coding DNA: TGTGCCAGTGGAGAAGGCGGGAGGGTCTACGAGCAGTACTTC. This translates into CASGEGGRVYEQYF.

Many counts were recorded for this clonotype. The rearrangement joins TRBV27 to TRBJ2-1, with 7 bases aligning to TRBD2. Per the germline V gene, CDR1 is MNHEY and CDR2 is SMNVEV (reference sequence). The CDR3 contains 16 residues. J lost 7 bases, V lost 5 bases, and 14 bases had no gene match. In DNA form, the CDR3 reads TGTGCCAGCAGTGGGCCGGGTAGTAGCGGGCGAAATGAGCAGTTCTTC. The encoded protein is CASSGPGSSGRNEQFF.

This clonotype was counted ten times or more. The chain carries TRBV19 and TRBJ2-1; 8 nucleotides match TRBD2. This CDR3 spans 16 amino acids. V shed 5 bases and J 6 bases; nucleotides not matched to a gene: 12. Germline V gives CDR1 LNHDA, CDR2 SQIVND (reference sequence). Here the CDR3 reads CASSPFTGAGGNEQFF. CDR3 DNA: TGTGCCAGTAGTCCCTTTACCGGGGCGGGAGGCAATGAGCAGTTCTTC.

This chain connects TRBV20-1 to TRBJ1-1; 7 nucleotides line up with TRBD1. The CDR3 consists of 12 residues. Germline V gives CDR1 DFQATT, CDR2 SNEGSKA (reference sequence). Germline trimming cut 2 bases from V and 4 bases from J; bases unmatched to any gene: 1. The CDR3 region is CSARWDSTEAFF. Written as DNA, the CDR3 is TGCAGTGCTAGATGGGACAGCACTGAAGCTTTCTTT.

This clonotype is a singleton in its sample. The CDR3 sequence: CASSEGLSSGEKNIQYF. CDR3 bases: TGTGCCAGCAGTGAAGGACTCTCTAGCGGAGAGAAGAACATTCAGTACTTC. V and J are TRBV6-4 and TRBJ2-4; 7 nucleotides line up with TRBD2. CDR3 length equals 17 residues. Trimming took 3 bases from V and 7 from J; bases not matched to a gene: 15. Looked up from germline, CDR1 is MRHNA and CDR2 is SNTAGT.

Many counts were recorded for this clonotype. The rearrangement uses TRBV12-3 or TRBV12-4 and TRBJ1-5; maybe TRBD1 (5 bases). This CDR3 comprises 13 residues. Trimming removed 3 bases at V and 9 bases at J, with 12 bases between. The CDR3, as DNA: TGTGCCAGCAGTTTTGGCGAGGGGAGGCCCCAGCATTTT. Translated: CASSFGEGRPQHF.

To note about this clonotype: Sequence at one end of the junction differs from germline and may be a read error. The chain is built from TRBV7-2 and TRBJ1-6, with 9 bases matching TRBD1. The CDR3 contains 15 residues. CDR1 is SGHTA, CDR2 FQGNSA, per germline. The CDR3 sequence is CASSQSDRGYSPPHF. The CDR3 nucleotides read TGTGCCAGCAGCCAGTCGGACAGGGGCTATTCACCCCCCCACTTT.

This clonotype appeared many times. The chain couples TRBV28 to TRBJ1-1; 8 bases align to TRBD1. V shed 6 bases, J shed 5 bases, and the junction held 8 bases outside the gene matches. Looked up from germline, CDR1 is MDHEN and CDR2 is SYDVKM. The length of the CDR3 is 14 residues. The CDR3 DNA reads as TGTGCCAGCAGATATATGGACAGGGAAACTGAAGCTTTCTTT. Amino acid sequence: CASRYMDRETEAFF.

This clonotype was picked up many times. The chain employs TRBV2 and TRBJ2-2, with D possibly being TRBD2 (5 bases). Germline-derived CDR1 and CDR2 are SNHLY and FYNNEI. This CDR3 comprises 16 residues. Trimming shortened V by 3 bases and J by 5 bases, and 16 bases separated the two germline ends. The CDR3 DNA reads as TGTGCCAGCAGTGAGGGGTTCGAGGGCCCTACCGGGGAGCTGTTTTTT. Translation: CASSEGFEGPTGELFF.

The table lists this clonotype with many counts. V and J are TRBV20-1 and TRBJ2-2, with D uncertain. CDR3 length equals 13 residues. Germline loops: CDR1 DFQATT, CDR2 SNEGSKA (reference sequence). Trimming took off 5 bases at V and 4 bases at J, with 11 bases between the two ends. The chain's CDR3 is CSAENTPTGELFF. Here the CDR3 DNA reads TGCAGTGCTGAAAACACACCCACCGGGGAGCTGTTTTTT.

This clonotype was counted at least ten times. This sequence joins TRBV20-1 and TRBJ2-7, with TRBD2 matching over 8 bases. Unmatched junction bases numbered 10, after V lost 3 bases and J lost 6 bases. The CDR3 has 14 residues. Germline V gene sequence: CDR1 DFQATT, CDR2 SNEGSKA (reference sequence). The CDR3 here is CSASPPGRAFEQYF. CDR3 DNA sequence: TGCAGTGCTAGCCCCCCCGGGAGGGCCTTCGAGCAGTACTTC.

This clonotype has ten or more counts. CDR3 in DNA: TGTGCCAGCAGTTACTCATCTTTGGCTAGCGGCGGGGAGCTGTTTTTT. Amino acid sequence: CASSYSSLASGGELFF. V and J are TRBV6-5 and TRBJ2-2; 7 positions match TRBD2. The CDR3 contains 16 residues. The V segment lost 0 bases and the J segment 7 bases; nucleotides outside the gene matches: 8. CDR1 MNHEY and CDR2 SVGAGI come from the germline V gene.

This clonotype was seen repeatedly, ten times or more. This chain links TRBV27 with TRBJ2-7, with D perhaps being TRBD1 or TRBD2 (5 bases each). The V and J ends lost 5 bases and 3 bases respectively, with 14 bases between them. The CDR3 has 14 amino acids. Germline CDR1 MNHEY, CDR2 SMNVEV (reference sequence). CDR3 region: CASSPAVRGYEQYF. The CDR3, as DNA: TGTGCCAGCAGTCCCGCAGTGAGGGGCTACGAGCAGTACTTC.

This clonotype was found many times. This sequence joins TRBV2 and TRBJ2-7; 7 bases are a match to TRBD1. The CDR3 totals 13 residues. The V gene's germline CDR1 is SNHLY and CDR2 FYNNEI. With 4 bases clipped from V and 2 bases from J, the junction kept 2 bases outside the gene matches. The CDR3 sequence is CASSVDRAYEQYF. The CDR3 DNA sequence: TGTGCCAGCAGTGTAGACAGGGCCTACGAGCAGTACTTC.

This chain joins TRBV14 and TRBJ2-5; the match to TRBD1 covers 7 bases. This CDR3 region has 15 residues. With V trimmed by 4 bases and J by 2 bases, 7 bases remained unmatched. CDR1 is SGHDN and CDR2 is FVKESK in the germline V gene. The CDR3 here is CASSRGRGFQETQYF. The CDR3, as DNA: TGTGCCAGCAGCCGGGGCAGGGGGTTTCAAGAGACCCAGTACTTC.

There are many counts of this clonotype. The J gene is TRBJ2-5, the V gene TRBV28; TRBD2 agrees at 15 bases. The ends lost 5 bases at V and 5 bases at J; junction bases unmatched: 9. Germline assignment: CDR1 MDHEN and CDR2 SYDVKM. This CDR3 is built from 17 residues. The CDR3 bases are TGTGCCAGCAGTCTAAGGACTAGCGGGAGGGCCGGGGAGACCCAGTACTTC. Amino acids: CASSLRTSGRAGETQYF.

The chain has TRBV12-3 or TRBV12-4 and TRBJ2-1; D may be TRBD1 or TRBD2 (6 bases each). Trimming cost V 3 bases and J 9 bases, with 12 bases left between them. The CDR3 length is 13 residues. The CDR3, as DNA: TGTGCCAGCAGTTTTGGCGGGACAAGTGAGCAGTTCTTC. This codes for CASSFGGTSEQFF.

The chain links TRBV28 to TRBJ2-1, with D possibly TRBD2 on 6 matching bases. The CDR3 extends over 13 amino acids. Germline V gene data show CDR1 as MDHEN and CDR2 as SYDVKM. The CDR3 region has the DNA TGTGCATCGGAGGGGATTCCCTACAATGAGCAGTTCTTC. Protein product: CASEGIPYNEQFF.

This clonotype has at least ten counts. The V gene is TRBV28, the J gene TRBJ1-1; D gene uncertain. V was pared by 8 bases and J by 4 bases, with 11 bases between. The CDR3 is 12 residues long. Per germline, CDR1 MDHEN and CDR2 SYDVKM. In nucleotides, the CDR3 is TGTGCCAGCCGGAAGATGTCCACTGAAGCTTTCTTT. Protein product: CASRKMSTEAFF.

This clonotype was counted a few times. The CDR3 DNA is TGCAGCGTCGGGACAGGGGGAAGAGGCTACACCTTC. It codes for CSVGTGGRGYTF. The chain recombines TRBV29-1 with TRBJ1-2; the match to TRBD1 covers 11 bases. The germline CDR1 and CDR2 sequences are SQVTM and ANQGSEA. Germline trimming cut 6 bases from V and 8 bases from J; bases unmatched to any gene: 5. CDR3 length equals 12 residues.

This clonotype was detected a few times. A clone one base away is much larger, so this may be a read error. V is TRBV11-2 and J is TRBJ2-2; D not resolved. This CDR3 contains 15 residues. V shed 6 bases and J shed 4 bases, with 15 bases lying between them. Germline values: CDR1 SGHAT, CDR2 FQNNGV. Here the CDR3 DNA reads TGTGCCAGCAGGCTTGTGAGGTCGGCCACCGGGGAGCTGTTTTTT. Amino acid sequence: CASRLVRSATGELFF.

The sample holds many counts of this clonotype. The chain recombines TRBV6-1 with TRBJ1-4; D possibly corresponds to TRBD1 (6 bases). Trimming took 6 bases from V and 11 from J, leaving 19 bases between them. CDR1 and CDR2 (germline): MNHNS, SASEGT. CDR3 size: 14 residues. CDR3: CASRGGGTVGKLFF. The CDR3 DNA is TGTGCCAGCAGGGGGGGGGGCACCGTCGGGAAACTGTTTTTT.

This clonotype was observed at least ten times. V usage is TRBV27 and J usage is TRBJ1-1; D gene unclear. Trimming stripped 2 bases from V and 4 bases from J, with 8 bases between. Germline lookup yields CDR1 MNHEY and CDR2 SMNVEV (reference sequence). This CDR3 has 13 amino acids. The CDR3 region is CASSLTWTTEAFF. For the CDR3, the DNA is TGTGCCAGCAGTTTAACCTGGACCACTGAAGCTTTCTTT.

The table lists this clonotype with many counts. This chain joins TRBV28 and TRBJ1-2, with TRBD1 matching over 10 bases. The CDR3 is 13 amino acids. J was trimmed by 6 bases and V by 6 bases; bases with no gene match: 4. Germline V gives CDR1 MDHEN, CDR2 SYDVKM. CDR3 loop: CASSPGTGDGYTF. As DNA, the CDR3 is TGTGCCAGCAGCCCCGGGACAGGGGATGGCTACACCTTC.

V usage is TRBV19 and J usage is TRBJ2-7; 10 bases map to TRBD2. Germline lookup yields CDR1 LNHDA and CDR2 SQIVND (reference sequence). The V gene end was trimmed by 3 bases and the J gene end by 3 bases; junction bases not matched to a gene: 8. The CDR3 is 16 residues long. The CDR3 protein is CASSIASGGVYYEQYF. CDR3 sequence (DNA): TGTGCCAGTAGTATTGCTAGCGGGGGAGTCTACTACGAGCAGTACTTC.